The 10 T cell receptor beta chains in this list originate from one sample, sequenced in a study of blood T cell repertoires in COVID-19. The assay was immunoSEQ multiplex PCR, and TCRdb's table has in-frame clones only and misses some. Of fewer than 450,000 clones in the sample, roughly 87% are singletons; the top ten hold approximately 1%. Sequenced sample: PBMCs or T cells enriched from blood (not recorded which). The receptors stem from a woman aged 30 to 39 who had recovered from COVID-19.

This clone has only a few counts. The chain links TRBV3-1 (or the pseudogene TRBV3-2) to TRBJ1-2, with a weak D call TRBD1 (5 bases). CDR3 length: 14 residues. Germline CDR1 is LGHDT and CDR2 is YNNKEL (reference sequence). V lost 3 bases and J 5 bases, leaving 13 bases between the germline ends. CDR3 nucleotides: TGTGCCAGCAGCCATACGGGACTGGAATATGGCTACACCTTC. It yields the protein CASSHTGLEYGYTF.

Only a few counts were recorded for this clone. The chain recombines TRBV7-6 with TRBJ2-2, with TRBD2 matching 15 bases. CDR1 SGHVS and CDR2 FNYEAQ come from the germline V gene. This CDR3 has 17 amino acids. The ends lost 2 bases at V and 6 bases at J; junction bases unmatched: 4. The CDR3 DNA is TGTGCCAGCAGCTTAATAGGACTAGCGGGGGGGCCCGGGGAGCTGTTTTTT. It codes for CASSLIGLAGGPGELFF.

This sequence joins TRBV30 and TRBJ1-2, with 8 nucleotides matching TRBD1. Germline values: CDR1 GTSNPN, CDR2 SVGIG (reference sequence). The trim removed 1 base at V and 0 bases at J, leaving 4 bases unmatched. This CDR3 has 15 amino acids. In DNA form, the CDR3 reads TGTGCCTGGAGTGACAGGGGGAGATCTAACTATGGCTACACCTTC. The encoded protein is CAWSDRGRSNYGYTF.

On this clone: The same CDR3 also results from other DNA sequences found in this sample. The chain has TRBV9 and TRBJ2-5, with TRBD1 matching 9 bases. Losses at the gene ends were 0 bases for V and 5 bases for J; bases not matched to a gene: 8. The germline gives CDR1 SGDLS, CDR2 YYNGEE. The CDR3 is made up of 16 amino acids. Written as DNA, the CDR3 is TGTGCCAGCAGCGTAGTGGGACAGGGTGTCGGTGAGACCCAGTACTTC. It encodes CASSVVGQGVGETQYF.

V is TRBV3-1 (or the pseudogene TRBV3-2) and J is TRBJ1-6, with TRBD1 matching 10 bases. CDR3 length equals 16 residues. CDR1 and CDR2 (germline): LGHDT, YNNKEL (reference sequence). With V trimmed by 8 bases and J by 11 bases, 15 bases remained unmatched. CDR3 in amino acids: CASCLGGTGATAPLHF. CDR3 bases: TGTGCCAGCTGTTTGGGGGGGACAGGGGCTACAGCACCCCTCCACTTT.

The chain joins TRBV28 to TRBJ1-2, with a possible D match to TRBD1 (6 bases). The V and J ends lost 10 bases and 3 bases respectively, with 15 bases between them. This CDR3 contains 13 residues. Per the germline V gene, CDR1 is MDHEN and CDR2 is SYDVKM. The CDR3 DNA reads TGTGCCACCCCCGCGACAGGCGACTATGGCTACACCTTC. This sequence encodes CATPATGDYGYTF.

This chain links TRBV3-1 (or the pseudogene TRBV3-2) with TRBJ2-1; TRBD1 might be the D (6 bases). V was clipped by 5 bases and J by 0 bases, with 14 bases between them. This CDR3 has 16 residues. CDR1 and CDR2 from the germline V gene are LGHDT and YNNKEL (reference sequence). The CDR3 here is CASSLTGTPSYNEQFF. For the CDR3, the DNA is TGTGCCAGCAGCTTGACCGGGACACCCTCCTACAATGAGCAGTTCTTC.

This chain links TRBV11-2 with TRBJ2-5; TRBD2 is a possible D gene (6 bases). The V gene's germline CDR1 is SGHAT and CDR2 FQNNGV. The CDR3 sequence is 15 residues long. V shed 5 bases and J shed 4 bases, with 17 bases lying between them. The CDR3 DNA reads TGTGCCAGCAGCCCCGGCGGGGCCCGGGGAGAGACCCAGTACTTC. Amino acids: CASSPGGARGETQYF.

The gene calls are TRBV5-1 and TRBJ1-2; 8 bases are a match to TRBD1. The length of the CDR3 is 14 residues. Germline values: CDR1 SGHRS, CDR2 YFSETQ. Trimming took 4 bases from V and 7 from J; bases not matched to a gene: 9. CDR3 coding DNA: TGCGCCAGCAGCGCTGGACAGGGAGGTGGTGGCTACACCTTC. Its protein product is CASSAGQGGGGYTF.

The rearrangement uses TRBV5-1 and TRBJ2-5; D might be TRBD2 (5 bases). The germline V gene has CDR1 SGHRS and CDR2 YFSETQ. This CDR3 comprises 17 residues. V was shortened by 4 bases and J by 0 bases, with 19 bases between the two germline ends. Here the CDR3 reads CASSPGSSAQYQETQYF. CDR3 nucleotide sequence: TGCGCCAGCAGCCCGGGGTCCTCGGCCCAGTACCAAGAGACCCAGTACTTC.